These 9 T cell receptor beta chains originate from one sample sequenced in a study of low-dose radiotherapy and immunotherapy resistance in tumors. Time point described: after trial treatment. The treatment here: LDRT plus nivolumab, ipilimumab, low-dose cyclophosphamide and aspirin (RACIN trial). TRAV- and TRBV-specific primers primed first-strand cDNA, covering alpha and beta chains. A roughly 20-cycle PCR with a constant-region primer and V-primer adapter amplified TCRs. TCRdb re-analysed the reads in MiXCR, keeping a single row per CDR3 protein. The table lists tens of thousands of distinct CDR3 sequences, approximately 26% of them singletons, with around 9.1% in the top ten. This specimen consisted of PBMCs, obtained after low-dose radiotherapy plus immunotherapy. These receptors came from a male donor with prostate cancer.

This clonotype was counted ten times or more. CDR3 bases: TGTGCCAGCAGGGGAGGGGGCGTCGGCGAGCAGTACTTC. This translates into CASRGGGVGEQYF. The chain joins TRBV28 to TRBJ2-7, with D tentatively TRBD1 or TRBD2 (7 bases each). Trimming left V 6 bases short and J 6 bases short, with 15 bases between. The length of the CDR3 is 13 residues. Germline CDR1 and CDR2: MDHEN and SYDVKM.

This clonotype was counted ten times or more. The J gene is TRBJ2-2, the V gene TRBV5-1, with TRBD2 matching over 15 bases. V shed 3 bases and J 5 bases; nucleotides not matched to a gene: 5. Germline V gene data show CDR1 as SGHRS and CDR2 as YFSETQ. The CDR3 has 17 residues. As DNA, the CDR3 is TGCGCCAGCAGCTGGGGACTAGCGGGAGGAAGGACCGGGGAGCTGTTTTTT. Translating gives CASSWGLAGGRTGELFF.

In its sample, this clonotype was seen many times. V is TRBV5-1 and J is TRBJ2-2, with 7 bases that match TRBD1. The germline V gene encodes CDR1 SGHRS and CDR2 YFSETQ. The CDR3 loop spans 14 amino acids. The J segment lost 2 bases and the V segment lost 3 bases, leaving 1 base of the junction unmatched. The CDR3, as DNA: TGCGCCAGCAGCTGGGACAGAAACACCGGGGAGCTGTTTTTT. This encodes CASSWDRNTGELFF. Complete variable domain (other parts from reference TRBV5-1 and TRBJ2-2): KAGVTQTPRYLIKTRGQQVTLSCSPISGHRSVSWYQQTPGQGLQFLFEYFSETQRNKGNFPGRFSGRQFSNSRSEMNVSTLELGDSALYLCASSWDRNTGELFFGEGSRLTVL.

The V gene is TRBV5-4, the J gene TRBJ2-7; 10 nucleotides match TRBD1. V shed 4 bases, J shed 6 bases, and the junction held 7 bases outside the gene matches. From germline, CDR1 is SGHNT and CDR2 YYREEE (reference sequence). The CDR3 has 14 residues. The CDR3 region has the DNA TGTGCCAGCAGCCCCGGGACAGGGGTGGGCGAGCAGTACTTC. This codes for CASSPGTGVGEQYF.

There are many counts of this clonotype. The chain employs TRBV7-8 and TRBJ2-1, with D uncertain. V was shortened by 1 base and J by 6 bases, with 7 bases between the two germline ends. The CDR3 is made up of 13 amino acids. Per the germline V gene, CDR1 is SGHVS and CDR2 is FQNEAQ. The CDR3 bases are TGTGCCAGCAGCTTAGAGAGAGCCAATGAGCAGTTCTTC. Amino acids: CASSLERANEQFF.

This clonotype was seen a few times. The J gene is TRBJ2-1, the V gene TRBV27; D is perhaps TRBD2 (6 bases). With 7 bases removed from V and 0 bases from J, the gap between germline ends came to 19 bases. CDR3 size: 17 residues. Germline V CDR1 and CDR2: MNHEY, SMNVEV (reference sequence). The CDR3 DNA reads TGTGCCAGCACTGGAGCGGGTTCTATAGACTCCTACAATGAGCAGTTCTTC. The encoded protein is CASTGAGSIDSYNEQFF.

The genes are TRBV30 and TRBJ1-5, with D possibly matching TRBD1 (5 bases). CDR3 length: 13 amino acids. Germline-derived CDR1 and CDR2 are GTSNPN and SVGIG (reference sequence). V lost 4 bases, J lost 1 base, and 8 bases lay in between. The CDR3 nucleotides are TGTGCCTGGAACCGACAGAGCAATCAGCCCCAGCATTTT. This codes for CAWNRQSNQPQHF.

This clonotype is medium-sized. This rearrangement joins TRBV9 to TRBJ1-2; a possible D gene is TRBD1 (5 bases). In germline, CDR1 is SGDLS, CDR2 YYNGEE. V lost 4 bases and J 6 bases, leaving 22 bases between the germline ends. CDR3 length: 16 amino acids. The CDR3 spells CASSPTTWGGSNGYTF. The CDR3 DNA follows: TGTGCCAGCAGCCCCACTACATGGGGGGGAAGTAATGGCTACACCTTC.

This clonotype showed up many times. The rearrangement links TRBV12-5 to TRBJ2-2; 8 bases match TRBD2. CDR1 and CDR2 (germline): LGHNT, FRNRAP. CDR3 length: 18 residues. Losses at the gene ends were 1 base for V and 6 bases for J; bases not matched to a gene: 13. For the CDR3, the DNA is TGTGCTAGTGGTTTGGATATATCCTGGACTAGCTCTCCCGGGGAGCTGTTTTTT. It encodes CASGLDISWTSSPGELFF.